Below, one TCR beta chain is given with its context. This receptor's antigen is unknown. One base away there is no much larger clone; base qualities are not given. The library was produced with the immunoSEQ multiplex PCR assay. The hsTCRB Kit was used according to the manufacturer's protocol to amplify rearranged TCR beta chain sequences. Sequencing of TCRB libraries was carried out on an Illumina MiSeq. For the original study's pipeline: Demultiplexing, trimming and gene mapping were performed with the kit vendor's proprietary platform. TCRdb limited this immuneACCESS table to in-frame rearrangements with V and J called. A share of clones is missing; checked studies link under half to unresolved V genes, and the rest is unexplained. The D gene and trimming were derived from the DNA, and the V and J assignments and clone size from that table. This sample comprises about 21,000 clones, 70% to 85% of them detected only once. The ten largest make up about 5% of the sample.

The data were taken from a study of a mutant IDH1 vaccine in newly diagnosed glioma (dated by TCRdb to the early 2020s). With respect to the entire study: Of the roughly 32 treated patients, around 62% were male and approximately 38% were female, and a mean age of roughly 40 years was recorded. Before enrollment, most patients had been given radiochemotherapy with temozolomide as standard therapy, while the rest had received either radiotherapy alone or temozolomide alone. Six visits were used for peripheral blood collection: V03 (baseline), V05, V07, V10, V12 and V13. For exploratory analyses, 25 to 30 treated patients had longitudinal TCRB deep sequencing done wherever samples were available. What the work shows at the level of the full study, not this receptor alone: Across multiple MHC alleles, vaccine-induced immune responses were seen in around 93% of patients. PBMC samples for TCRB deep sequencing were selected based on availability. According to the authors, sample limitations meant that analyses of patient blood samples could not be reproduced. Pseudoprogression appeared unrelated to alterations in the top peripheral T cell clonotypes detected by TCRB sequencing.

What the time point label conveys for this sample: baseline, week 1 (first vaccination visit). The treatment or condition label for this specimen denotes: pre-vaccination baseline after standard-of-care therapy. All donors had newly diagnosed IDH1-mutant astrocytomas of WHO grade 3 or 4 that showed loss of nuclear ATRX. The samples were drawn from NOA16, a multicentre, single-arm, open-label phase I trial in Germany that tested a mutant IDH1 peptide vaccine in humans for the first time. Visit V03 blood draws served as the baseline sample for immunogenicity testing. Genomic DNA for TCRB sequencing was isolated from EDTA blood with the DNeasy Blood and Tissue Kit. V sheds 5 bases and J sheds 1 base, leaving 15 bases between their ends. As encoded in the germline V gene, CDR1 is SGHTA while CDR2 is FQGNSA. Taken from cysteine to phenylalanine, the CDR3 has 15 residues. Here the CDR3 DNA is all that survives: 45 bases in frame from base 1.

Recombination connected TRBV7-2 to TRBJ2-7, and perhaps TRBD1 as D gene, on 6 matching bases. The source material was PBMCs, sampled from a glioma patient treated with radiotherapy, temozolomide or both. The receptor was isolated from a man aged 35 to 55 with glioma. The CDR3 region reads CASSQGGGQSYEQYF. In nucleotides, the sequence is TGTGCCAGCAGCCAGGGCGGCGGACAGTCCTACGAGCAGTACTTC. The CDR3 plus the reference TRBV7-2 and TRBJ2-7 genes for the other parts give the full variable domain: GAGVSQSPSNKVTEKGKDVELRCDPISGHTALYWYRQSLGQGLEFLIYFQGNSAPDKSGLPSDRFSAERTGGSVSTLTIQRTQQEDSAVYLCASSQGGGQSYEQYFGPGTRLTVT.